This TCR beta chain was sequenced during a study of technical replicates of blood from four donors. The length of the CDR3 is 15 residues. Germline loops: CDR1 MNHEY, CDR2 SVGAGI. V shed 4 bases and J 5 bases; nucleotides not matched to a gene: 9. Clones were sequenced by immunoSEQ multiplex PCR, and TCRdb holds only the in-frame ones, with some missing. The sample carries fewer than 100,000 clones, approximately 97% recorded once. This TCR was recovered from a human donor in good health. Sample: T cells isolated from PBMCs. V and J are TRBV6-5 and TRBJ2-5; 8 bases match TRBD2. The CDR3 here is CASSLVGLEGETQYF. Here the CDR3 DNA reads TGTGCCAGCAGTTTGGTGGGACTAGAGGGGGAGACCCAGTACTTC.